The 24 T cell receptor beta chains below were found in one sample sequenced in a study of blood T cell repertoires in COVID-19. The data were produced by immunoSEQ multiplex PCR, yet TCRdb's version contains in-frame clones alone and is incomplete. Of fewer than 250,000 clones in the sample, just under 90% were seen once. The sequenced material came from peripheral blood. These receptor sequences come from a man aged 25-45 years with COVID-19, enrolled during active disease.

The genes are TRBV4-2 and TRBJ2-5; the match to TRBD2 covers 8 bases. V was clipped by 4 bases and J by 7 bases; unmatched bases: 8. The V gene's germline CDR1 is LGHNA and CDR2 YNFKEQ. This CDR3 has 14 amino acids. CDR3 protein: CASSPGLAEATQYF. DNA of the CDR3: TGTGCCAGCAGCCCCGGACTAGCAGAGGCGACCCAGTACTTC.

This chain joins TRBV27 and TRBJ2-7; 7 positions match TRBD1. The CDR3 loop spans 13 amino acids. With 6 bases clipped from V and 2 bases from J, the junction kept 4 bases outside the gene matches. CDR1 MNHEY and CDR2 SMNVEV come from the germline V gene (reference sequence). The CDR3 loop reads CASSDRDAYEQYF. The CDR3 coding sequence is TGTGCCAGCAGCGACAGGGACGCCTACGAGCAGTACTTC.

This clone was found once. The chain couples TRBV25-1 to TRBJ2-5, with 8 nucleotides matching TRBD1. Trimming at V came to 1 base and at J to 1 base, leaving 8 bases not matched to a gene. Germline V gives CDR1 MGHDK, CDR2 SYGVNS. CDR3 size: 17 residues. The CDR3 loop reads CASSEFPPGQGQETQYF. Written as DNA, the CDR3 is TGTGCCAGCAGTGAATTTCCCCCCGGACAGGGCCAAGAGACCCAGTACTTC.

The V gene is TRBV28, the J gene TRBJ2-7, with D possibly TRBD2 on 5 matching bases. Germline V lookup: CDR1 MDHEN, CDR2 SYDVKM. Deletions cut 5 bases from V and 7 bases from J, with 24 bases between. The CDR3 consists of 16 residues. CDR3 sequence (DNA): TGTGCCAGCAGTATTTCTCGACTAACCTTCTTGGGGGAGCAGTACTTC. It codes for CASSISRLTFLGEQYF.

The gene calls are TRBV18 and TRBJ1-5; D might be TRBD1 (5 bases). Germline V lookup: CDR1 KGHSH, CDR2 LQKENI. V dropped 8 bases and J dropped 4 bases, with 15 bases sitting between them. This CDR3 comprises 14 residues. Here the CDR3 DNA reads TGTGCCAGCCGAGCGGGACTGTCTAATCAGCCCCAGCATTTT. Its protein product is CASRAGLSNQPQHF.

CDR3 region: CSVGGTGDLYTGELFF. CDR3 bases: TGCAGCGTTGGGGGGACAGGCGACCTTTACACCGGGGAGCTGTTTTTT. The chain employs TRBV29-1 and TRBJ2-2; 8 nucleotides agree with TRBD1. The V gene end was trimmed by 4 bases and the J gene end by 3 bases; junction bases not matched to a gene: 10. CDR3 size: 16 residues. Germline V lookup: CDR1 SQVTM, CDR2 ANQGSEA.

This chain links TRBV12-5 with TRBJ2-7, with 9 positions matching TRBD2. Trimming cost V 0 bases and J 3 bases; bases outside gene matches: 6. Germline CDR1 LGHNT, CDR2 FRNRAP. The CDR3 covers 16 residues. DNA of the CDR3: TGTGCTAGTGGTTTGGTACTAGCGGGTCCTTTCTACGAGCAGTACTTC. Its translation is CASGLVLAGPFYEQYF.

V gene TRBV4-3 combines with J gene TRBJ1-2; 8 nucleotides match TRBD1. V was clipped by 5 bases and J by 2 bases; unmatched bases: 4. This CDR3 spans 14 amino acids. Germline CDR1 reads LGHNA; CDR2 reads YSLEER. CDR3 loop: CASSTDRDNYGYTF. CDR3 in DNA: TGCGCCAGCAGCACGGACAGGGACAACTATGGCTACACCTTC.

The V and J genes are TRBV30 and TRBJ1-5, with D uncertain. Per the germline V gene, CDR1 is GTSNPN and CDR2 is SVGIG (reference sequence). This CDR3 contains 15 residues. Between the trimmed V and J ends, which lost 0 bases and 3 bases, there was a span of 12 bases. CDR3 DNA: TGTGCCTGGAGTGTAAGAGGGTATCTCAATCAGCCCCAGCATTTT. Translating it yields CAWSVRGYLNQPQHF.

Notes on this clone: The sample contains more than one DNA sequence encoding this CDR3. The chain is built from TRBV5-1 and TRBJ2-3; no clear D. Deletions cut 0 bases from V and 0 bases from J, with 8 bases between. Germline V gene sequence: CDR1 SGHRS, CDR2 YFSETQ. The CDR3 extends over 15 amino acids. CDR3 loop: CASSLAGTSTDTQYF. DNA of the CDR3: TGCGCCAGCAGCTTGGCAGGTACTAGCACAGATACGCAGTATTTT.

The chain couples TRBV5-1 to TRBJ2-7; D is perhaps TRBD1 (6 bases). This CDR3 contains 14 residues. Trimming stripped 1 base from V and 6 bases from J, with 14 bases between. The germline CDR1 and CDR2 sequences are SGHRS and YFSETQ. CDR3 sequence: CASSLSAGVIEQYF. The CDR3 DNA follows: TGCGCCAGCAGCTTGAGTGCAGGGGTAATCGAGCAGTACTTC.

V usage is TRBV3-1 (or the pseudogene TRBV3-2) and J usage is TRBJ1-2, with D tentatively TRBD1 (5 bases). CDR1 LGHDT and CDR2 YNNKEL come from the germline V gene (reference sequence). The ends were cut back, 4 bases at V and 8 bases at J, with 11 bases in the middle. CDR3 length equals 12 residues. The CDR3 loop reads CASSPAWGGYTF. Written as DNA, the CDR3 is TGTGCCAGCAGCCCAGCATGGGGCGGCTACACCTTC.

The chain recombines TRBV7-2 with TRBJ2-6; a weak D match, TRBD2 (6 bases). Per the germline V gene, CDR1 is SGHTA and CDR2 is FQGNSA. V was clipped by 3 bases and J by 14 bases, with 17 bases between them. The CDR3 is 14 amino acids. The CDR3 spells CASSLEGNRNLLTF. As DNA, the CDR3 is TGTGCCAGCAGCTTGGAGGGGAATCGGAATCTCCTGACTTTC.

The V gene is TRBV21-1, the J gene TRBJ2-6; TRBD1 was called by the table and not checked on the DNA. TRBV21-1 is designated a pseudogene. The CDR3 loop spans 20 amino acids. CDR3 nucleotides: TGTGCCAGCAGCAAAGGAGTGATGACAGGGGGCGCGGCTGGGGCCAACGTCCTGACTTTC. Translation gives CASSKGVMTGGAAGANVLTF.

The rearrangement links TRBV28 to TRBJ1-4; 12 bases are shared with TRBD1. The germline CDR1 and CDR2 sequences are MDHEN and SYDVKM. The J segment lost 7 bases and the V segment lost 1 base, leaving 7 bases of the junction unmatched. The CDR3 runs 17 residues. The CDR3 spells CASSLLGQGASSEKLFF. The CDR3 nucleotides are TGTGCCAGCAGTTTATTGGGACAGGGGGCTTCAAGTGAAAAACTGTTTTTT.

V gene TRBV4-3 combines with J gene TRBJ1-2; maybe TRBD1 (5 bases). Germline loops: CDR1 LGHNA, CDR2 YSLEER. CDR3 length: 13 amino acids. The V and J ends lost 4 bases and 8 bases respectively, with 14 bases between them. The chain's CDR3 is CASSPQGQGGYTF. The DNA of the CDR3 is TGCGCCAGCAGCCCGCAAGGGCAGGGAGGCTACACCTTC.

The chain combines TRBV19 with TRBJ1-6, with D perhaps TRBD1 (6 bases). V was pared by 3 bases and J by 16 bases, with 13 bases between. The CDR3 has 12 amino acids. Looked up from germline, CDR1 is LNHDA and CDR2 is SQIVND (reference sequence). The CDR3 sequence: CASSMGAVELHF. The CDR3 DNA sequence: TGTGCCAGTAGTATGGGGGCAGTTGAACTCCACTTT.

V and J are TRBV24-1 and TRBJ2-1, with a tentative D call TRBD1 (5 bases). V was cut by 0 bases and J by 6 bases, with 11 bases left in between. The CDR3 is 15 residues long. Germline values: CDR1 KGHDR, CDR2 SFDVKD. This CDR3 is CATSDLGRGGNEQFF. CDR3 DNA: TGTGCCACCAGTGATTTGGGAAGGGGTGGCAATGAGCAGTTCTTC.

This clone showed up just a few times. V gene TRBV7-2 combines with J gene TRBJ1-2, with D unclear. The germline CDR1 and CDR2 sequences are SGHTA and FQGNSA. V was clipped by 6 bases and J by 4 bases, with 15 bases between them. The length of the CDR3 is 14 residues. In DNA form, the CDR3 reads TGTGCCAGCAGGCACGACCTTGGCGGCTATGGCTACACCTTC. Translation: CASRHDLGGYGYTF.

The chain has TRBV4-1 and TRBJ2-7, with 7 bases aligning to TRBD1. CDR1 MGHRA and CDR2 YSYEKL come from the germline V gene. Trimming cost V 1 base and J 3 bases; bases outside gene matches: 3. CDR3 length: 14 residues. The CDR3 reads CASSQGRDSYEQYF. The CDR3 DNA follows: TGCGCCAGCAGCCAAGGACGGGACAGCTACGAGCAGTACTTC.

The chain employs TRBV11-2 and TRBJ1-1; 8 nucleotides match TRBD1. Trimming took 4 bases from V and 1 from J; bases not matched to a gene: 5. Germline V CDR1 and CDR2: SGHAT, FQNNGV. There are 15 residues in the CDR3. As DNA, the CDR3 is TGTGCCAGCAGCTCAAGGGACAGGACGAACACTGAAGCTTTCTTT. Translating gives CASSSRDRTNTEAFF.

The chain couples TRBV5-6 to TRBJ2-1; weak D call: TRBD2 (6 bases). V lost 4 bases and J lost 11, with 13 bases in between. The CDR3 contains 12 residues. Germline V gene lookup returns CDR1 SGHDT and CDR2 YYEEEE. CDR3 loop: CASSPEGQKQFF. CDR3 nucleotide sequence: TGTGCCAGCAGCCCGGAGGGCCAGAAGCAGTTCTTC.

This clone was seen a few times. This chain uses TRBV9 with TRBJ1-6; possible D gene TRBD1, 5 bases. Deletions cut 0 bases from V and 9 bases from J, with 7 bases between. The CDR3 loop spans 13 amino acids. The germline V gene has CDR1 SGDLS and CDR2 YYNGEE. CDR3 sequence: CASSVGGGSPLHF. The CDR3 region has the DNA TGTGCCAGCAGCGTAGGCGGGGGTTCACCCCTCCACTTT.

This clone was detected only a few times. V and J are TRBV24-1 and TRBJ2-1, with D tentatively TRBD2 (5 bases). This CDR3 is 17 amino acids long. V lost 0 bases to trimming and J lost 4 bases, with 15 bases between them. Germline V gene sequence: CDR1 KGHDR, CDR2 SFDVKD. The CDR3 protein is CATSDLPSPSGYNEQFF. For the CDR3, the DNA is TGTGCCACCAGTGATTTGCCTAGCCCATCCGGATACAATGAGCAGTTCTTC.